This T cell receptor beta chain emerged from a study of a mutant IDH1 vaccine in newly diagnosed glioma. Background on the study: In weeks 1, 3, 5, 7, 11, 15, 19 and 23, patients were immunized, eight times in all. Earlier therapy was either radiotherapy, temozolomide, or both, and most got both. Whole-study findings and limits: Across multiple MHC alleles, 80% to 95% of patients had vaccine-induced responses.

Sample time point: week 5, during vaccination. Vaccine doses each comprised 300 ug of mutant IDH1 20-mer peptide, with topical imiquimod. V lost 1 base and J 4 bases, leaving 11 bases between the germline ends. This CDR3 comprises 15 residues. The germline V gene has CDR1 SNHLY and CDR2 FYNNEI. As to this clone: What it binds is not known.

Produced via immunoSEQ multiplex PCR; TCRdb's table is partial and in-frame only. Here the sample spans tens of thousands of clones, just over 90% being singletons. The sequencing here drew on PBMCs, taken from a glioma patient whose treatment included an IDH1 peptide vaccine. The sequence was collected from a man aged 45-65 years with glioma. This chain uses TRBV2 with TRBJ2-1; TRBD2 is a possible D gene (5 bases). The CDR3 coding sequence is TGTGCCAGCAGTGAAGGGTTAGCGTCGTACAATGAGCAGTTCTTC. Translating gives CASSEGLASYNEQFF.